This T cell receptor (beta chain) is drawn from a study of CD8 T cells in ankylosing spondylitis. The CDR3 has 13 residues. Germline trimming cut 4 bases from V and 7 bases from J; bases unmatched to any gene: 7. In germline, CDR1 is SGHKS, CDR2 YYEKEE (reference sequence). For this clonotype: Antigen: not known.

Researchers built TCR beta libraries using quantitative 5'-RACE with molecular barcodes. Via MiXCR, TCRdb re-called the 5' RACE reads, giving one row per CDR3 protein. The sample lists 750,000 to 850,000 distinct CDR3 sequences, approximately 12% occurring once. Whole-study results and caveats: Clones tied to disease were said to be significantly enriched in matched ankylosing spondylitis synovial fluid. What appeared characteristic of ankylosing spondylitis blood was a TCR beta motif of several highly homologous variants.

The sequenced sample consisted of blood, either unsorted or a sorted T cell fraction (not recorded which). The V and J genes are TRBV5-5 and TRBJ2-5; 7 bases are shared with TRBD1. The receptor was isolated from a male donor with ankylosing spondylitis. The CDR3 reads CASSGTAVWTQYF. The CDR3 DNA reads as TGTGCCAGCAGCGGGACAGCGGTTTGGACCCAGTACTTC.